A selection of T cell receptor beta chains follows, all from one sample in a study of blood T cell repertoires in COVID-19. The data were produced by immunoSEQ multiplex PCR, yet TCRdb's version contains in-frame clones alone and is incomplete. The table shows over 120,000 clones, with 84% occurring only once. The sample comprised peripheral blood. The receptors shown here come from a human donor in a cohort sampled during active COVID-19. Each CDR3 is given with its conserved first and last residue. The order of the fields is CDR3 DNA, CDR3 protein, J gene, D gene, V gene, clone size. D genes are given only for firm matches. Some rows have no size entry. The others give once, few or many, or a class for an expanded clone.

DNA: TGTGCCAGCAGCTTAGTACAGACAGGGGGCTTCCTCCACTTT; CDR3: CASSLVQTGGFLHF; J: TRBJ1-6; D: TRBD1; V: TRBV7-2; size: -
DNA: TGTGCCAGCAGCCGGCGCGGCGGCACCGGGGAGCTGTTTTTT; CDR3: CASSRRGGTGELFF; J: TRBJ2-2; D: -; V: TRBV7-9; size: -
DNA: TGTGCCAGCAGTTACACAGGGCGCCAAGAGACCCAGTACTTC; CDR3: CASSYTGRQETQYF; J: TRBJ2-5; D: -; V: TRBV6-2/TRBV6-3; size: -
DNA: TGTGCCAGCAACCAGGGGGGAGGCTACACCTTC; CDR3: CASNQGGGYTF; J: TRBJ1-2; D: TRBD1; V: TRBV7-9; size: once
DNA: TGCGCCAGCAGTCCGACTAGCGGGAGTAATGAGCAGTTCTTC; CDR3: CASSPTSGSNEQFF; J: TRBJ2-1; D: TRBD2; V: TRBV5-1; size: -
DNA: TGCGCCAGCAGCGGACAGGGTCTGAATGAGCAGTTCTTC; CDR3: CASSGQGLNEQFF; J: TRBJ2-1; D: TRBD1; V: TRBV5-1; size: -
DNA: TGTGCCAGCAGTTACCAGGGTAAGGACACTGAAGCTTTCTTT; CDR3: CASSYQGKDTEAFF; J: TRBJ1-1; D: -; V: TRBV6-5; size: -
DNA: TGTGCCAGCAGCTTAGGGCAGGGCCCAGCAGATACGCAGTATTTT; CDR3: CASSLGQGPADTQYF; J: TRBJ2-3; D: -; V: TRBV7-2; size: -
DNA: TGCAGCGTTGAACCAACAGAGAACAATGAGCAGTTCTTC; CDR3: CSVEPTENNEQFF; J: TRBJ2-1; D: -; V: TRBV29-1; size: -
DNA: TGTGCCAGCAGCCAAACAGGGCAAGGTCAGCCCCAGCATTTT; CDR3: CASSQTGQGQPQHF; J: TRBJ1-5; D: -; V: TRBV3-1/TRBV3-2; size: -
DNA: TGCAGTGCTAGTTCTAGCGGGAGGATAAGCAATGAGCAGTTCTTC; CDR3: CSASSSGRISNEQFF; J: TRBJ2-1; D: TRBD2; V: TRBV20-1; size: -